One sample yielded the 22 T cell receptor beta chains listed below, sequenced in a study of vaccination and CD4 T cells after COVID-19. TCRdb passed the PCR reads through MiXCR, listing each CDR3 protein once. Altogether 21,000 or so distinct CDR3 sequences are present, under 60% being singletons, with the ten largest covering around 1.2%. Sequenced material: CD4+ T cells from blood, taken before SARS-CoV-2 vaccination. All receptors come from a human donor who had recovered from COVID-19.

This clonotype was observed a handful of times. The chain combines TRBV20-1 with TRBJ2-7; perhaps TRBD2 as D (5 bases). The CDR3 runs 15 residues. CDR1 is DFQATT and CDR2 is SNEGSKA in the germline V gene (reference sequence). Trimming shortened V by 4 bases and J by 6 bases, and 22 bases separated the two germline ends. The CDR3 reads CSAKHQLDSLSEQYF. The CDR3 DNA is TGCAGTGCTAAACATCAACTAGATTCCCTATCCGAGCAGTACTTC.

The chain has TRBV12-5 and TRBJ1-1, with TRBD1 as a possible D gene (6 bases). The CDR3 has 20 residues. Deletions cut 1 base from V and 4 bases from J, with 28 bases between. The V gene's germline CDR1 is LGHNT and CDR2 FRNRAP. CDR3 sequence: CASGLGVGGEGGMIPTEAFF. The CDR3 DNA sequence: TGTGCTAGTGGTTTGGGAGTTGGAGGGGAAGGGGGTATGATTCCCACTGAAGCTTTCTTT.

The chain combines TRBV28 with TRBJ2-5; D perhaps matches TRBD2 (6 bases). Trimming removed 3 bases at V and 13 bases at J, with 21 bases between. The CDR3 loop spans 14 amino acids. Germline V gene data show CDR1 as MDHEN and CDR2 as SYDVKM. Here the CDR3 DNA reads TGTGCCAGCAGTTTCCGGACCGGGGAGGCCTTCGGGTACTTC. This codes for CASSFRTGEAFGYF.

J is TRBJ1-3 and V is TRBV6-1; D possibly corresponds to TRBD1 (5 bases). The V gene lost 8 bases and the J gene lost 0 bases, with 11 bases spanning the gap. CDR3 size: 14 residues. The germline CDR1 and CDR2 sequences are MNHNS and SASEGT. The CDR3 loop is CASGDWDSGNTIYF. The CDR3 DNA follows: TGTGCCAGCGGGGACTGGGACTCTGGAAACACCATATATTTT.

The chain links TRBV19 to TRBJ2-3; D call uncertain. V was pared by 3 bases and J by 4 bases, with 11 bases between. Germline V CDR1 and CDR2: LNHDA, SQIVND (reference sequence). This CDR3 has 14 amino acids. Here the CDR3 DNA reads TGTGCCAGTAGTATCACCCATGGGGCAGATACGCAGTATTTT. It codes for CASSITHGADTQYF. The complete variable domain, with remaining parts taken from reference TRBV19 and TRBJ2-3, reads DGGITQSPKYLFRKEGQNVTLSCEQNLNHDAMYWYRQDPGQGLRLIYYSQIVNDFQKGDIAEGYSVSREKKESFPLTVTSAQKNPTAFYLCASSITHGADTQYFGPGTRLTVL.

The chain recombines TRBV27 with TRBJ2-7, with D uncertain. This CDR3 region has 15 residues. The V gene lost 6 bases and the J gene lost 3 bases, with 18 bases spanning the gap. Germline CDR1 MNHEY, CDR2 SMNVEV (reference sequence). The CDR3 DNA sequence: TGTGCCAGCAGCCTCAAAACGGGTCCTTACTACGAGCAGTACTTC. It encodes CASSLKTGPYYEQYF.

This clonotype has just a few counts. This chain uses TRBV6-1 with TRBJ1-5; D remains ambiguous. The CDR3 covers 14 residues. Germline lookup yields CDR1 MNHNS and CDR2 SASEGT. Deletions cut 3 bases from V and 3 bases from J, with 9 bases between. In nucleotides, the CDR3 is TGTGCCAGCAGTGAGGCCCCGGCCAATCAGCCCCAGCATTTT. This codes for CASSEAPANQPQHF.

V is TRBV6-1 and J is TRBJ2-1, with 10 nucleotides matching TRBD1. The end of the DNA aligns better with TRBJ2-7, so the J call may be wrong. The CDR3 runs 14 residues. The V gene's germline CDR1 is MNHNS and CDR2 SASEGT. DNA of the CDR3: TGTGCCAGCAGACCGACAGGGGGCAGAGACGAGCAGTACTTC. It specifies CASRPTGGRDEQYF.

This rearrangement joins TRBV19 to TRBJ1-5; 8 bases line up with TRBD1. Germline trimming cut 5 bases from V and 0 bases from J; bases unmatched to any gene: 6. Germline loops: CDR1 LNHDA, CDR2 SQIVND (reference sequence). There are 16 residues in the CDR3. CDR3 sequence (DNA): TGTGCCAGTAGTCCAGGGGACAGGCTTAGCAATCAGCCCCAGCATTTT. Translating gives CASSPGDRLSNQPQHF.

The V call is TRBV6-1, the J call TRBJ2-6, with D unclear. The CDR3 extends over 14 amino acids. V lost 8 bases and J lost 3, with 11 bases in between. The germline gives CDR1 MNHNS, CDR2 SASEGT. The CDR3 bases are TGTGCCAGCCTGCCGTTTCGTGGGGCCAACGTCCTGACTTTC. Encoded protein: CASLPFRGANVLTF.

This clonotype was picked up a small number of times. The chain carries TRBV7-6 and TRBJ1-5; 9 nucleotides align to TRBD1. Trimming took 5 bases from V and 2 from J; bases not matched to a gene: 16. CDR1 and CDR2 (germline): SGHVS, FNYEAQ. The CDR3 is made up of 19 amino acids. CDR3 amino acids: CASSQFRDRVGLGNQPQHF. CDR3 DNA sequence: TGTGCCAGCAGCCAATTCCGGGACAGGGTGGGACTGGGCAATCAGCCCCAGCATTTT.

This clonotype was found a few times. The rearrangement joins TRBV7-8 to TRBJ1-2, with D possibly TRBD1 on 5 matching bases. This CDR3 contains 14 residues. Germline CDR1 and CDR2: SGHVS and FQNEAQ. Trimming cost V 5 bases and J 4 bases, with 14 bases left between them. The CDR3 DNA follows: TGTGCCAGCAGCCTCAGGGATTCCTCCTATGGCTACACCTTC. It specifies CASSLRDSSYGYTF. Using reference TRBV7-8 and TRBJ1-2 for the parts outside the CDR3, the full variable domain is GAGVSQSPRYKVAKRGQDVALRCDPISGHVSLFWYQQALGQGPEFLTYFQNEAQLDKSGLPSDRFFAERPEGSVSTLKIQRTQQEDSAVYLCASSLRDSSYGYTFGSGTRLTVV.

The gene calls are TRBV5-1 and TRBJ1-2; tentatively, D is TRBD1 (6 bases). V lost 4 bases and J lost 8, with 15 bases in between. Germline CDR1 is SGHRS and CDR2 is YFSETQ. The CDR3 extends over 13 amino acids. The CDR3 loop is CASSTGTAQGYTF. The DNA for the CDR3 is TGCGCCAGCAGCACAGGGACGGCCCAAGGCTACACCTTC.

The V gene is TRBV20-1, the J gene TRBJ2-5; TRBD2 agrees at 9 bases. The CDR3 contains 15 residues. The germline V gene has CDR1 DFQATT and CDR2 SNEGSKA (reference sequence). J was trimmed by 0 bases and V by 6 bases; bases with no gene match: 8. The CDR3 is CSAPRASGNQETQYF. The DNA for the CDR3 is TGCAGTGCCCCCAGGGCTAGCGGGAACCAAGAGACCCAGTACTTC.

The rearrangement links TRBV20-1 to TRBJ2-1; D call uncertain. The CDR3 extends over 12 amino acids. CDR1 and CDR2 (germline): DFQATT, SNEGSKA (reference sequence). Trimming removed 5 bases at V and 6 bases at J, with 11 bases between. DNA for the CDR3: TGCAGTGCTCAAACTGGGGTCAATGAGCAGTTCTTC. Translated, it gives CSAQTGVNEQFF.

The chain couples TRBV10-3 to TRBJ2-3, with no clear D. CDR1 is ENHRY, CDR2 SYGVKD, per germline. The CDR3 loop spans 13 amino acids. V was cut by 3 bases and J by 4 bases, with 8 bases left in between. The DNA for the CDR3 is TGTGCCATCAGTGACGCAGGAGCAGATACGCAGTATTTT. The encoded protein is CAISDAGADTQYF.

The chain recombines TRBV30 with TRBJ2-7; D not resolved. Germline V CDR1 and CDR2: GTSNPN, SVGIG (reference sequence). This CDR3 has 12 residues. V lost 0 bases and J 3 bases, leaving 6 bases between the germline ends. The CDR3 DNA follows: TGTGCCTGGAGTGTATTCGGCTACGAGCAGTACTTC. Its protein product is CAWSVFGYEQYF. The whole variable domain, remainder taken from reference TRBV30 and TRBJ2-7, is SQTIHQWPATLVQPVGSPLSLECTVEGTSNPNLYWYRQAAGRGLQLLFYSVGIGQISSEVPQNLSASRPQDRQFILSSKKLLLSDSGFYLCAWSVFGYEQYFGPGTRLTVT.

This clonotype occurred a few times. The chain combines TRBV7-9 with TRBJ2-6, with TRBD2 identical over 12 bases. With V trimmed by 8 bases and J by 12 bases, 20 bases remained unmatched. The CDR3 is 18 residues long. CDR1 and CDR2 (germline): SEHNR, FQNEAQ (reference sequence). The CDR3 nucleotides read TGTGCCAGCCCCTCCGGGACTAGCGGGCCGTGGGGGGTTGCCGTCCTGACTTTC. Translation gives CASPSGTSGPWGVAVLTF.

The CDR3 nucleotides read TGTGCCAGCAGATACAGGGGTCTGGACACTGAAGCTTTCTTT. Translated: CASRYRGLDTEAFF. V and J are TRBV7-8 and TRBJ1-1; 7 positions match TRBD1. Looked up from germline, CDR1 is SGHVS and CDR2 is FQNEAQ. This CDR3 has 14 residues. Trimming at V came to 6 bases and at J to 3 bases, leaving 7 bases not matched to a gene.

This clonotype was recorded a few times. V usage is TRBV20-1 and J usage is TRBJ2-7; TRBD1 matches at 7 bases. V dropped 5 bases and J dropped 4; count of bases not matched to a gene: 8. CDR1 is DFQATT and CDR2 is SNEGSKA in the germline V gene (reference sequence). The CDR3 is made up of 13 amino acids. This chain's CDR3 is CSALGQDVYEQYF. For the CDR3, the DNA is TGCAGTGCTTTAGGACAGGATGTATACGAGCAGTACTTC.

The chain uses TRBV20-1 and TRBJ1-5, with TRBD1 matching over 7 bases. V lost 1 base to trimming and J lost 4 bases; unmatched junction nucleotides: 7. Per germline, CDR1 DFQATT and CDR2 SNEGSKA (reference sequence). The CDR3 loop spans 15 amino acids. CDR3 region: CSARADRALNQPQHF. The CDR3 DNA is TGCAGTGCTAGAGCAGACAGGGCCCTAAATCAGCCCCAGCATTTT.

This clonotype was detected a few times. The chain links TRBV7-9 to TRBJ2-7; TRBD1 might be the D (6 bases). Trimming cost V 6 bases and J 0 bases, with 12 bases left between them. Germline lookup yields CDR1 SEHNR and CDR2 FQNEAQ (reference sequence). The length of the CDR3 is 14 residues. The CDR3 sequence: CASRPGQNSYEQYF. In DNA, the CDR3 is TGTGCCAGCAGACCCGGACAGAACTCCTACGAGCAGTACTTC.